This T cell receptor beta chain is from a study of cytomegalovirus exposure and HLA in healthy donors. Study observations and caveats: Evidence from a later analysis indicated that most CMV-associated TCR beta chains looked HLA-restricted. A list of approximately 160 TCR beta chains associated with cytomegalovirus was given. Earlier results showed most TCR beta V segments being productive about 90% or about 30% of the time.

The PCR used 60 Vbeta and 13 Jbeta primers. Clones were read by immunoSEQ multiplex PCR, and TCRdb kept only the in-frame ones, dropping some. The sample has 75,000 to 95,000 clones, approximately 60% seen once; the top ten hold about a fifth. Germline V gene sequence: CDR1 SEHNR, CDR2 FQNEAQ (reference sequence). The CDR3 covers 12 residues. In regard to this clone: Its target is not known. One junction end disagrees with the germline gene, perhaps due to a read error.

The sequence derives from a woman between 45 and 60 years old in good health and CMV-seropositive. This chain uses TRBV7-9 with TRBJ1-5; a weak D match, TRBD1 (5 bases). Input material: PBMCs. The CDR3 sequence: CSSSKDTQPQHF. The CDR3 bases are TGTTCCAGCAGCAAGGACACTCAGCCCCAGCATTTT.